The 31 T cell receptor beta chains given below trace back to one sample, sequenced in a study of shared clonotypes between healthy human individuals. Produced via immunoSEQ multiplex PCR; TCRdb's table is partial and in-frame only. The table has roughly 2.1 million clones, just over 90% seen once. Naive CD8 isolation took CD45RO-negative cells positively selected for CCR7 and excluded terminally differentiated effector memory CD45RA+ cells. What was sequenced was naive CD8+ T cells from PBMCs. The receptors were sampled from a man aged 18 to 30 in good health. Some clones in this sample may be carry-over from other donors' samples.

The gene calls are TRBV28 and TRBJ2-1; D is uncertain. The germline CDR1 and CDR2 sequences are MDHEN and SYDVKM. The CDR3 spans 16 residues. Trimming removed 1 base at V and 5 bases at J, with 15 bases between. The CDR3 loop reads CASSLLFAASDNEQFF. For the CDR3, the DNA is TGTGCCAGCAGTTTATTGTTTGCCGCGTCTGACAATGAGCAGTTCTTC.

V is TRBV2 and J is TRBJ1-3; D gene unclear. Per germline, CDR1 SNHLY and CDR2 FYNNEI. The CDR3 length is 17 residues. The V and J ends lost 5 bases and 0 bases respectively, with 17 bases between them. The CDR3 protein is CASSTKGRRSSGNTIYF. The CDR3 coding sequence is TGTGCCAGCAGTACTAAAGGCCGACGGAGCTCTGGAAACACCATATATTTT.

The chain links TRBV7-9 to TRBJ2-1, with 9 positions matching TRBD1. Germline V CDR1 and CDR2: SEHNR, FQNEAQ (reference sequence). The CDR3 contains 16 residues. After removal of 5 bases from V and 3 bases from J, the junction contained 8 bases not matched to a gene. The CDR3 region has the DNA TGTGCCAGCAGCGATGTAGGACAGGGGAACTACAATGAGCAGTTCTTC. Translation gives CASSDVGQGNYNEQFF.

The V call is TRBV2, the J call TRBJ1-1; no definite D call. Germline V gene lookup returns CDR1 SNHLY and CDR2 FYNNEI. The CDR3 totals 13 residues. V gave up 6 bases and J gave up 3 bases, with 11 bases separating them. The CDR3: CASSRGRDTEAFF. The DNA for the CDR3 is TGTGCCAGCAGCAGAGGGCGGGACACTGAAGCTTTCTTT.

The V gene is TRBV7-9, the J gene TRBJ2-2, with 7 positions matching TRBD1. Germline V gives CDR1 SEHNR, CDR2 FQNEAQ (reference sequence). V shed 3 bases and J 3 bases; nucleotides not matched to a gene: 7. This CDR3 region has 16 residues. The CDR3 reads CASSFGTAPDTGELFF. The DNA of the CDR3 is TGTGCCAGCAGCTTTGGGACAGCACCGGACACCGGGGAGCTGTTTTTT.

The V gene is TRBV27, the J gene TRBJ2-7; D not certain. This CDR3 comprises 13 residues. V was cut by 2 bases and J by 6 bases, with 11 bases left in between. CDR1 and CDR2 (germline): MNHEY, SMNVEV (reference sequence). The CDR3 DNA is TGTGCCAGCAGTTTAGGGGTCGTAGGCGAGCAGTACTTC. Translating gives CASSLGVVGEQYF.

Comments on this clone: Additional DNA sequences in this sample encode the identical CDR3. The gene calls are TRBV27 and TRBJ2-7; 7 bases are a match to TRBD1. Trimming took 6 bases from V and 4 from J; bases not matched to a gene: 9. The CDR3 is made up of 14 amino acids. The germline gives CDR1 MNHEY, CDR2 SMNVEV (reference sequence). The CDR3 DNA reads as TGTGCCAGCAGCCTAAGACAGGGTTGGTACGAGCAGTACTTC. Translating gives CASSLRQGWYEQYF.

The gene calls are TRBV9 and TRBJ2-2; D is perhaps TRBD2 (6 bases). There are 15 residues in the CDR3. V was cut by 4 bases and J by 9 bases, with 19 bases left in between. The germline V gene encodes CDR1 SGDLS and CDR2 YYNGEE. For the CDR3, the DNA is TGTGCCAGCAGCCGCGACGGGGAGGCGGCCCGGGAGCTGTTTTTT. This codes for CASSRDGEAARELFF.

The DNA of the CDR3 is TGTGCCACCAGCAGCACCCCGGCCGGGCTTACCTATGGCTACACCTTC. This sequence encodes CATSSTPAGLTYGYTF. The chain carries TRBV15 and TRBJ1-2; the D is unclear. The V and J ends lost 3 bases and 4 bases respectively, with 18 bases between them. Germline V gives CDR1 LNHNV, CDR2 YYDKDF (reference sequence). CDR3 length: 16 amino acids.

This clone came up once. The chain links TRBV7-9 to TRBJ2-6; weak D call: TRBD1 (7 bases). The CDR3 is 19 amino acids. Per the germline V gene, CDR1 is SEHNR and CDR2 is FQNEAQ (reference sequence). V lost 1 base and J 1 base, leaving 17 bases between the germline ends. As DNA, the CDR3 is TGTGCCAGCAGCTTAGAAGACTTGCCAGGGGGGTCTGGGGCCAACGTCCTGACTTTC. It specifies CASSLEDLPGGSGANVLTF.

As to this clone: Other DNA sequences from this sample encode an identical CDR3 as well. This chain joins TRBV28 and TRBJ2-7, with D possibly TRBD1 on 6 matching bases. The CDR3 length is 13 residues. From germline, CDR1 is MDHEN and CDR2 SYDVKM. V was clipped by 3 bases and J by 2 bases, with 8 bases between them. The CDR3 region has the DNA TGTGCCAGCAGTTTCCACAGGGCCTACGAGCAGTACTTC. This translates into CASSFHRAYEQYF.

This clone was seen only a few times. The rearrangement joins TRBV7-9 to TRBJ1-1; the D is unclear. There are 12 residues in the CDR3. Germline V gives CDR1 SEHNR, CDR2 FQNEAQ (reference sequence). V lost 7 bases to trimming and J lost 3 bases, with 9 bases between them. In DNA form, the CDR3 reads TGTGCCAGCACCCTAGGGTACACTGAAGCTTTCTTT. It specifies CASTLGYTEAFF.

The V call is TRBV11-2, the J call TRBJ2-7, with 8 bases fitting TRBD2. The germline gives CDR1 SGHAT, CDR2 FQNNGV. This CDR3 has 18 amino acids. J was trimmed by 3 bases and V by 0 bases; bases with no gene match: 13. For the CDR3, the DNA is TGTGCCAGCAGCTTAGATCCCCCGACTAGCGAAGTTTACTACGAGCAGTACTTC. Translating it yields CASSLDPPTSEVYYEQYF.

The CDR3 DNA reads as TGTGCCAGCAGTGCCGGTCCCCTGGCCAAAAACATTCAGTACTTC. This translates into CASSAGPLAKNIQYF. This chain connects TRBV2 to TRBJ2-4; D not resolved. The CDR3 contains 15 residues. Looked up from germline, CDR1 is SNHLY and CDR2 is FYNNEI. Trimming cost V 4 bases and J 1 base, with 11 bases left between them.

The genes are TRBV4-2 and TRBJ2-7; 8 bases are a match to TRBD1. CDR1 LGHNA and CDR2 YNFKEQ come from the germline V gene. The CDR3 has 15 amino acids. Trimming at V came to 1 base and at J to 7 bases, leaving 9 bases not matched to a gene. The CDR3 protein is CASSQAGTGDQEQYF. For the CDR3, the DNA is TGTGCCAGCAGCCAAGCAGGGACAGGAGATCAGGAGCAGTACTTC.

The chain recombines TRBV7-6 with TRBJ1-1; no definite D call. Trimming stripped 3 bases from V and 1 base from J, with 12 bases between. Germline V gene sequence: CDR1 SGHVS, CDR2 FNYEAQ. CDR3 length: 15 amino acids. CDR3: CASSFISDPNTEAFF. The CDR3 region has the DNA TGTGCCAGCAGCTTTATATCAGACCCGAACACTGAAGCTTTCTTT.

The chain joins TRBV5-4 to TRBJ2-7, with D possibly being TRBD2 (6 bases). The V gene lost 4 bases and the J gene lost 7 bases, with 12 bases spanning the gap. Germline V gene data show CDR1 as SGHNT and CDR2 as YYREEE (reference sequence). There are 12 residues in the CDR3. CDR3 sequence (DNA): TGTGCCAGCAGCCTCTGGGGGAGGGAGCAGTACTTC. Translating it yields CASSLWGREQYF.

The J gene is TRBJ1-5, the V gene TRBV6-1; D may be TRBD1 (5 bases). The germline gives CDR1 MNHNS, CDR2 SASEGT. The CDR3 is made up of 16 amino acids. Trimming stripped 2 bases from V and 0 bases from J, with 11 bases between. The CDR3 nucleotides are TGTGCCAGCAGTGAACTGGGGGTGGATAGCAATCAGCCCCAGCATTTT. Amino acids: CASSELGVDSNQPQHF.

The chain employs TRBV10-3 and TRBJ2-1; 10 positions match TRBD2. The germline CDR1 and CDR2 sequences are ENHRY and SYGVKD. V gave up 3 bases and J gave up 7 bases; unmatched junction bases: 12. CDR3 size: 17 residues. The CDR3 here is CAISDFPGGLARNEQFF. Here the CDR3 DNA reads TGTGCCATCAGTGACTTTCCGGGGGGACTAGCGAGGAATGAGCAGTTCTTC.

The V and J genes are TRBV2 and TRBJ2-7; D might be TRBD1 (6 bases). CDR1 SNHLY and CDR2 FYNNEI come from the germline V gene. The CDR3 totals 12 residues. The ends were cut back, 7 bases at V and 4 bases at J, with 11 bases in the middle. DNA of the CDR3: TGTGCCAGCACACGGACAGCTTACGAGCAGTACTTC. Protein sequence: CASTRTAYEQYF.

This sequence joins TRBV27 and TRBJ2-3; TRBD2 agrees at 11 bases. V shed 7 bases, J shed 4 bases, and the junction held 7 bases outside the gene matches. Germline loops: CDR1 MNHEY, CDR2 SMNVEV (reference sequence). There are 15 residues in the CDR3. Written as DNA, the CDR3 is TGTGCCAGCAACATACGACTAGCGGGGTCAGATACGCAGTATTTT. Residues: CASNIRLAGSDTQYF.

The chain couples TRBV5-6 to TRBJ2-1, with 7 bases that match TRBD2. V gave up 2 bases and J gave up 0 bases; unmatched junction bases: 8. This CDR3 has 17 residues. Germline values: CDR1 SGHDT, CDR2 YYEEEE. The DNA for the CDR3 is TGTGCCAGCAGCTTACCCGTGGGAGGGAGCTCCTACAATGAGCAGTTCTTC. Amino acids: CASSLPVGGSSYNEQFF.

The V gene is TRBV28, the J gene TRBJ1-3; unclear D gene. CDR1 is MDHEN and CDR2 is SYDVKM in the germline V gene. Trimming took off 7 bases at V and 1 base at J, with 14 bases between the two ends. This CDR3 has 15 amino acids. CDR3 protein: CASTTREGSGNTIYF. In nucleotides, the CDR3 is TGTGCCAGCACTACTAGGGAGGGTTCTGGAAACACCATATATTTT.

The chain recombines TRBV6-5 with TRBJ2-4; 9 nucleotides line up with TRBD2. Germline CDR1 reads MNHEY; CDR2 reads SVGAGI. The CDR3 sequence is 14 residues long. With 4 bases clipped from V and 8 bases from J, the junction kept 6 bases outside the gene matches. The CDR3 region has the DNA TGTGCCAGCAGTTTGCGGGAGGGTCGCCACATTCAGTACTTC. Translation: CASSLREGRHIQYF.

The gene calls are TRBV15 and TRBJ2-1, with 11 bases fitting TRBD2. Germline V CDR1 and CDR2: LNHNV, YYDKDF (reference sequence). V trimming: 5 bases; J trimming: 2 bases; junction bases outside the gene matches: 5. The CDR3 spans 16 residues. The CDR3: CATSVPGLAAYNEQFF. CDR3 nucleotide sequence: TGTGCCACCAGCGTGCCGGGACTAGCGGCCTACAATGAGCAGTTCTTC.

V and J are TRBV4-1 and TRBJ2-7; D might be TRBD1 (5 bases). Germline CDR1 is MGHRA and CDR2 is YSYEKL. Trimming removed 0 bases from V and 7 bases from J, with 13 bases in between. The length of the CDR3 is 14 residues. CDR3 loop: CASSQDVGVGEQYF. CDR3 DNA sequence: TGCGCCAGCAGCCAAGATGTAGGGGTTGGTGAGCAGTACTTC.

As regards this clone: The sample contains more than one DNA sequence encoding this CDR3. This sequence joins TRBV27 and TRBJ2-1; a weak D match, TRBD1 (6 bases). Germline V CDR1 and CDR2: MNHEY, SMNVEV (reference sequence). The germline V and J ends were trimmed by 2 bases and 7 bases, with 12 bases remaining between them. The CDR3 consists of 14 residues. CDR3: CASSLQGSYNEQFF. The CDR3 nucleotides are TGTGCCAGCAGTTTACAGGGGTCGTATAATGAGCAGTTCTTC.

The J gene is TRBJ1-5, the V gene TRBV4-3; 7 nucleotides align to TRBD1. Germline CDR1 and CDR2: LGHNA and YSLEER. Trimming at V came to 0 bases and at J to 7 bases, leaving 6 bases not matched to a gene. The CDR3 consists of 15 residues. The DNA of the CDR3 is TGCGCCAGCAGCCAAGATCAAGGGACAGACCAGCCCCAGCATTTT. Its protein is CASSQDQGTDQPQHF.

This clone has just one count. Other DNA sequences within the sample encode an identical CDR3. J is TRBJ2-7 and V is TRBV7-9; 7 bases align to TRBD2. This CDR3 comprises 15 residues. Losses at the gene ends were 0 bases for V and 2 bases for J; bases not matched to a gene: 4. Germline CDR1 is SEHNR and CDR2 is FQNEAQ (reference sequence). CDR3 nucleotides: TGTGCCAGCAGCTTAGCGGGCGGGAGTCCCTACGAGCAGTACTTC. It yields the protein CASSLAGGSPYEQYF.

CDR3 DNA sequence: TGCAGCGTGGGGATACAGGGTTACACCGGGGAGCTGTTTTTT. It translates to CSVGIQGYTGELFF. V is TRBV29-1 and J is TRBJ2-2; possible D gene TRBD1, 6 bases. The V gene's germline CDR1 is SQVTM and CDR2 ANQGSEA. The length of the CDR3 is 14 residues. V shed 6 bases and J shed 3 bases, with 14 bases lying between them.

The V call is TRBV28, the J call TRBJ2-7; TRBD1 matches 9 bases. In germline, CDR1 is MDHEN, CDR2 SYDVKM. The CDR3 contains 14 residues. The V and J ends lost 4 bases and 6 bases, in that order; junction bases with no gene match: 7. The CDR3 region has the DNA TGTGCCAGCAGTTACGACAGGGGGTTGATCGAGCAGTACTTC. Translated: CASSYDRGLIEQYF. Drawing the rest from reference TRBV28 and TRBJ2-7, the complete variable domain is DVKVTQSSRYLVKRTGEKVFLECVQDMDHENMFWYRQDPGLGLRLIYFSYDVKMKEKGDIPEGYSVSREKKERFSLILESASTNQTSMYLCASSYDRGLIEQYFGPGTRLTVT.